This T cell receptor beta chain is drawn from a study of cytomegalovirus exposure and HLA in healthy donors. Germline V gene data show CDR1 as SGHTA and CDR2 as FQGNSA. The length of the CDR3 is 12 residues. The V gene lost 3 bases and the J gene lost 10 bases, with 12 bases spanning the gap. With respect to this clone: Its antigen is not known. This specimen includes other DNA sequences encoding the same CDR3.

Findings and limits, study-wide: Later genetic work tied a missense DCLRE1C variant to beta-chain V and J trimming.

13 Jbeta primers and 60 Vbeta primers were used for the PCR. The protocol was immunoSEQ multiplex PCR, while the TCRdb copy is restricted to in-frame clones and leaves out a portion. The sample includes roughly 120,000 clones, around 77% of them seen just once. The material sequenced was PBMCs. The TCR sequence derives from a man aged 45-60 years in good health and CMV-seropositive. The V gene is TRBV7-2, the J gene TRBJ1-1; TRBD1 might be the D (5 bases). The CDR3 here is CASSLGLGVAFF. For the CDR3, the DNA is TGTGCCAGCAGCTTGGGACTAGGGGTAGCTTTCTTT.